This entry concerns a single T cell receptor (beta chain). Unique molecular identifiers tagged the TCRbeta library. From the PCR reads, TCRdb called clonotypes with MiXCR, one entry per CDR3 protein. This table has 550,000 to 600,000 distinct CDR3 sequences, 20% to 25% appearing once. The sample is drawn from a study of T-cell reconstitution after alpha-beta-depleted transplantation in children. Germline V gives CDR1 SGHDN, CDR2 FVKESK. The CDR3 covers 18 residues. V was clipped by 4 bases and J by 7 bases; unmatched bases: 16. The source material was PBMCs, mostly from graft donor cells, sampled 360 days after TCRalphabeta/CD19-depleted stem cell transplant. This chain links TRBV14 with TRBJ2-1, with TRBD1 matching over 10 bases. The receptor was isolated from a boy in the first two years of life who had a stem cell transplant for acute myeloid leukemia, so the T cells may come from the graft donor. CDR3: CASSLPYIGTGAGNEQFF. DNA for the CDR3: TGTGCCAGCAGCCTACCCTATATCGGGACAGGGGCCGGTAATGAGCAGTTCTTC.